Sequencing of this T cell receptor (beta chain) was carried out in a study of OX40 agonist ivuxolimab in advanced cancers. In the study overall: Previous treatment with anti-PD-1, anti-PD-L1 or anti-CTLA-4 therapy was allowed; less than 45% had received some.

A note on this clone: Its antigen is still unknown.

Peripheral blood came from all dose cohorts at three timepoints. The assay was immunoSEQ multiplex PCR, and TCRdb's table has in-frame clones only and misses some. This table has over 60,000 clones, 89% appearing once. Study-level results: Clonal expansion by week 6 occurred in CD4+ and CD8+ blood T cells (at 0.1 to 3.0 mg/kg).

Germline loops: CDR1 SEHNR, CDR2 FQNEAQ (reference sequence). Trimming pared 4 bases from V and 1 base from J, leaving 17 bases between. The CDR3 covers 16 residues. This specimen consisted of CD4+ or CD8+ T cells sorted from blood, obtained in a trial of the OX40 agonist ivuxolimab. This chain links TRBV7-9 with TRBJ2-7; D tentatively reads TRBD1 or TRBD2 (5 bases each). This clonotype originated in an adult with an advanced solid tumor such as melanoma, head and neck, liver or kidney cancer. The CDR3 bases are TGTGCCAGCAGCTCGAGGGGATATGAAGGGTCCTACGAGCAGTACTTC. It specifies CASSSRGYEGSYEQYF.